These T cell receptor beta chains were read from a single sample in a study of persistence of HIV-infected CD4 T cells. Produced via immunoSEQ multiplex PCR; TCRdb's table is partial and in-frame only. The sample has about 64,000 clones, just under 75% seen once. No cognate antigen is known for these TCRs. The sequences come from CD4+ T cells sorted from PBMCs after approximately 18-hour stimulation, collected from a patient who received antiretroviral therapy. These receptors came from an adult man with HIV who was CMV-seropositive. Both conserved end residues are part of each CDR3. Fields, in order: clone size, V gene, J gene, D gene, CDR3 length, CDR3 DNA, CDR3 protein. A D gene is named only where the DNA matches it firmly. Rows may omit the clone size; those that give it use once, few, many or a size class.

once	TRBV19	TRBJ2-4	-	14	TGTGCCAGTAGTATAGGAGGAGACGCAAACATTCAGTACTTC	CASSIGGDANIQYF
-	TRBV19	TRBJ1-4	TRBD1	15	TGTGCCAGTACCCCCAGAGGGACAGGGAATGAAAAACTGTTTTTT	CASTPRGTGNEKLFF
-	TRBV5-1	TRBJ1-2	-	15	TGCGCCAGCAGGGTGGAAGTGGGGGGTCACTATGGCTACACCTTC	CASRVEVGGHYGYTF
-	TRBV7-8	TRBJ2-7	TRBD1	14	TGTGCCAGCAGCCCTGTCGGGACAGGGAACGAGCAGTACTTC	CASSPVGTGNEQYF
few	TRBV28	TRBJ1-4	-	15	TGTGCCAGCAGTTTAGGGGGTACAACTAATGAAAAACTGTTTTTT	CASSLGGTTNEKLFF
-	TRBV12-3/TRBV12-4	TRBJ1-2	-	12	TGTGCCAGCAGTTCACCCAGGGAGGGCTACACCTTC	CASSSPREGYTF
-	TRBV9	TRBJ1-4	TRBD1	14	TGTGCCAGCAGCGTAGGGCAGGGGGGTGAAAAACTGTTTTTT	CASSVGQGGEKLFF
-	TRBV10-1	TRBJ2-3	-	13	TGCGCCAGCAGTGAGTCTTTAGGGTGGACGCAGTATTTT	CASSESLGWTQYF
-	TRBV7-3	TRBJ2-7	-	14	TGTGCCAGCAGCTTACGGCCTGCCTCCTACGAGCAGTACTTC	CASSLRPASYEQYF
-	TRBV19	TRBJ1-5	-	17	TGTGCCCCCACCCTTGGGAGGGGAGAGTATAGCAATCAGCCCCAGCATTTT	CAPTLGRGEYSNQPQHF
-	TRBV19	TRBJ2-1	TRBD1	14	TGTGCCAGTAGGCCCGACAGGGGATACAATGAGCAGTTCTTC	CASRPDRGYNEQFF
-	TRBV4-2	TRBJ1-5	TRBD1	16	TGTGCCAGCAGCCAAGAGGGGCAGGGGGCGAAGCAGCCCCAGCATTTT	CASSQEGQGAKQPQHF
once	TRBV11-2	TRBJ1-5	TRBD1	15	TGTGCCAGCAGCCAGGGGGCCGTAGGAAATCAGCCCCAGCATTTT	CASSQGAVGNQPQHF
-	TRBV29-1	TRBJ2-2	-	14	TGCAGCGTTGGACATCTCAAAGGAACCGGGGAGCTGTTTTTT	CSVGHLKGTGELFF
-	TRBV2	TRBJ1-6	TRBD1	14	TGTGCCAGCCGAGAGACAGGGGTAGGTTCACCCCTCCACTTT	CASRETGVGSPLHF
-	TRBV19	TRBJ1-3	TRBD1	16	TGTGCCAGTAGTTTGGACAGGCGGAACTCTGGAAACACCATATATTTT	CASSLDRRNSGNTIYF
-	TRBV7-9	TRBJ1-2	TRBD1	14	TGTGCCAGCAGCTTCGACAGGGAAGTTGAAGGCTACACCTTC	CASSFDREVEGYTF
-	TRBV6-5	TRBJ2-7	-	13	TGTGCCAGCAGTTACAGGGTCTCCTACGAGCAGTACTTC	CASSYRVSYEQYF
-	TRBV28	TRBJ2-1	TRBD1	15	TGTGCCAGCAGTTACGACAGGGGGAGGGTTAATGAGCAGTTCTTC	CASSYDRGRVNEQFF
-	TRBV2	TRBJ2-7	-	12	TGTGCCAGCAGTGACCCAGACTACGAGCAGTACTTC	CASSDPDYEQYF
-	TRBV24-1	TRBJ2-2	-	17	TGTGCCACCAGTGATACACAGGGTGGGCTTCGAACCGGGGAGCTGTTTTTT	CATSDTQGGLRTGELFF
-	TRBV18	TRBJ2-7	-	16	TGTGCCAGCTTGTCCAGGACCGGCCCTAGCTCCTACGAGCAGTACTTC	CASLSRTGPSSYEQYF
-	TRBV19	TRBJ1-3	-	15	TGTGCCAGTAGTATCTCGGGAGGATCTGGAAACACCATATATTTT	CASSISGGSGNTIYF
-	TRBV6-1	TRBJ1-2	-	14	TGTGCCAGCAGTGAAGCGCACGGGGGGTACGGCTACACCTTC	CASSEAHGGYGYTF
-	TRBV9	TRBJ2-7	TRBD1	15	TGTGCCAGCAGCGTAGGGGACAGGGTTGGCTACGAGCAGTACTTC	CASSVGDRVGYEQYF
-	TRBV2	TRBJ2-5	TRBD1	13	TGTGCCAGCAGTTCAGGGGGCTTGAAGACCCAGTACTTC	CASSSGGLKTQYF
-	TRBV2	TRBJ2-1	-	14	TGTGCCAGCAGTGTGGTGGGGGGGCGCAATGAGCAGTTCTTC	CASSVVGGRNEQFF
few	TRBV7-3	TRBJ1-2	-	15	TGTGCCAGCAGCCCGAGGACCTCGAGGGGTAATGGCTACACCTTC	CASSPRTSRGNGYTF
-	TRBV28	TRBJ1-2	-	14	TGTGCCTCCTCTACGAGCCGGGACATCTATGGCTACACCTTC	CASSTSRDIYGYTF
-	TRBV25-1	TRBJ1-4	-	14	TGTGCCAGCAGTGAATACCGCCAATCTGAAAAACTGTTTTTT	CASSEYRQSEKLFF
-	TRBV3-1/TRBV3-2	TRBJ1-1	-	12	TGTGCCAGTTCGGACAGGAACACTGAAGCTTTCTTT	CASSDRNTEAFF
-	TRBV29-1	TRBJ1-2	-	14	TGCAGTTTTACTACAGGGACCGGGGGATATGGCTACACCTTC	CSFTTGTGGYGYTF
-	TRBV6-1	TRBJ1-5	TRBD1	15	TGTGCCAGCAGTGAGCACAGGGGGACGAGTCAGCCCCAGCATTTT	CASSEHRGTSQPQHF